Each of the 17 T cell receptor beta chains below was sequenced from the same sample in a study of early T cells in non-severe SARS-CoV-2 infection. TCRdb re-called the 5' RACE reads with MiXCR, one entry per CDR3 protein. The data show about 56,000 distinct CDR3 sequences, about 15% seen once. Material: whole blood, obtained at baseline. All receptors derive from an adult who was a healthcare worker with PCR-confirmed SARS-CoV-2 infection or an uninfected control (not recorded which).

The CDR3 DNA reads TGTGCCAGTAGCTATGACACCTCCTACAATGAGCAGTTCTTC. Its protein is CASSYDTSYNEQFF. This sequence joins TRBV19 and TRBJ2-1, with D unresolved. There are 14 residues in the CDR3. The germline gives CDR1 LNHDA, CDR2 SQIVND (reference sequence). Trimming cost V 6 bases and J 0 bases, with 9 bases left between them.

The sample holds many counts of this clonotype. CDR3 residues: CASSRSGGTDTQYF. DNA of the CDR3: TGTGCCAGCAGCCGGAGCGGGGGCACAGATACGCAGTATTTT. This sequence joins TRBV12-3 or TRBV12-4 and TRBJ2-3; 7 bases line up with TRBD2. This CDR3 has 14 amino acids. Trimming cost V 6 bases and J 1 base; bases outside gene matches: 4.

The chain recombines TRBV4-1 with TRBJ2-1, with 9 bases aligning to TRBD1. In germline, CDR1 is MGHRA, CDR2 YSYEKL. V shed 4 bases and J 9 bases; nucleotides not matched to a gene: 10. The CDR3 is made up of 15 amino acids. The CDR3 here is CASSRGQGANFEQFF. The CDR3 DNA follows: TGCGCCAGCAGCCGGGGACAGGGCGCTAATTTTGAGCAGTTCTTC.

This clonotype was counted between two and nine times. The chain links TRBV29-1 to TRBJ1-1, with TRBD1 identical over 10 bases. The germline CDR1 and CDR2 sequences are SQVTM and ANQGSEA. The CDR3 totals 12 residues. The J segment lost 5 bases and the V segment lost 7 bases, leaving 4 bases of the junction unmatched. The CDR3 nucleotides are TGCAGCGCGTGGGACAGGGGAACTGAAGCTTTCTTT. Amino acid sequence: CSAWDRGTEAFF.

This clonotype was seen many times. The rearrangement joins TRBV30 to TRBJ2-3; 11 bases map to TRBD2. The germline gives CDR1 GTSNPN, CDR2 SVGIG (reference sequence). The CDR3 sequence is 14 residues long. Trimming cost V 6 bases and J 8 bases; bases outside gene matches: 10. The CDR3 here is CACALAGDSSTQYF. The DNA of the CDR3 is TGTGCCTGTGCACTAGCGGGGGACTCCAGTACGCAGTATTTT.

This clonotype was seen a handful of times. This chain connects TRBV6-2 or TRBV6-3 to TRBJ2-2, with TRBD2 matching over 10 bases. The length of the CDR3 is 16 residues. Trimming removed 10 bases from V and 1 base from J; junction bases left unmatched: 9. Germline assignment: CDR1 MNHEY and CDR2 SVGEGT. The DNA for the CDR3 is TGTGCCACCAGGCCTAGCGGGAGAGGGAACACCGGGGAGCTGTTTTTT. The encoded protein is CATRPSGRGNTGELFF.

As DNA, the CDR3 is TGTGCCATCAGGAAGACAGGGAAGGAAACTGAAGCTTTCTTT. Encoded protein: CAIRKTGKETEAFF. This chain joins TRBV10-3 and TRBJ1-1; 7 bases are shared with TRBD1. Germline V gene lookup returns CDR1 ENHRY and CDR2 SYGVKD. CDR3 length equals 14 residues. Trimming removed 6 bases from V and 5 bases from J; junction bases left unmatched: 9.

This clonotype rates as medium-sized. The chain has TRBV18 and TRBJ2-4; no reliable D call. Germline-derived CDR1 and CDR2 are KGHSH and LQKENI. V lost 2 bases to trimming and J lost 0 bases, with 23 bases between them. The CDR3 extends over 20 amino acids. The CDR3 nucleotides are TGTGCCAGCTCACCAACCGACATGGCCTTATATGGGAAAGCCAAAAACATTCAGTACTTC. Residues: CASSPTDMALYGKAKNIQYF.

The gene calls are TRBV20-1 and TRBJ2-1; D gene ambiguous. CDR3 length equals 11 residues. Per germline, CDR1 DFQATT and CDR2 SNEGSKA (reference sequence). Deletions cut 3 bases from V and 10 bases from J, with 10 bases between. This CDR3 is CSASSDNEQFF. The CDR3 nucleotides are TGCAGTGCTAGTTCGGATAACGAGCAGTTCTTC.

This clonotype appeared a few times. V usage is TRBV9 and J usage is TRBJ1-1, with D hard to call. CDR3 length: 14 residues. Deletions cut 0 bases from V and 2 bases from J, with 8 bases between. CDR1 and CDR2 from the germline V gene are SGDLS and YYNGEE. The CDR3 loop reads CASSVGSGNTEAFF. The CDR3 nucleotides read TGTGCCAGCAGCGTAGGTTCGGGAAACACTGAAGCTTTCTTT.

This clonotype was counted at least ten times. The chain has TRBV2 and TRBJ2-5; 7 positions agree with TRBD2. Germline assignment: CDR1 SNHLY and CDR2 FYNNEI. V shed 6 bases, J shed 3 bases, and the junction held 10 bases outside the gene matches. This CDR3 contains 15 residues. The CDR3 DNA follows: TGTGCCAGCAGCATAGAGCTAGCGGTGAAAGAGACCCAGTACTTC. This gives the protein CASSIELAVKETQYF.

This clonotype was found many times. The chain combines TRBV6-5 with TRBJ2-1, with a possible D match to TRBD2 (5 bases). This CDR3 region has 12 residues. V gave up 7 bases and J gave up 7 bases, with 11 bases separating them. Germline CDR1 MNHEY, CDR2 SVGAGI. In nucleotides, the CDR3 is TGTGCCAGCATCGGACTTGGAAATGAGCAGTTCTTC. Its translation is CASIGLGNEQFF.

This clonotype was seen more than once but under ten times. The V gene is TRBV28, the J gene TRBJ2-1; 10 bases are a match to TRBD1. The trim removed 3 bases at V and 3 bases at J, leaving 2 bases unmatched. CDR3 length equals 15 residues. The germline CDR1 and CDR2 sequences are MDHEN and SYDVKM. The CDR3 DNA reads as TGTGCCAGCAGTTTGACAGGGGGCTTCTACAATGAGCAGTTCTTC. This sequence encodes CASSLTGGFYNEQFF.

This clonotype was observed a few times. J is TRBJ1-4 and V is TRBV13; maybe TRBD1 (5 bases). Looked up from germline, CDR1 is PRHDT and CDR2 is FYEKMQ (reference sequence). The CDR3 covers 13 residues. Deletions cut 1 base from V and 5 bases from J, with 5 bases between. CDR3 in amino acids: CASSLDRNEKLFF. The DNA for the CDR3 is TGTGCCAGCAGCTTAGACAGGAATGAAAAACTGTTTTTT.

This clonotype was detected only a few times. J is TRBJ2-3 and V is TRBV10-2; the D call may be TRBD1 or TRBD2 (5 bases each). With 2 bases removed from V and 2 bases from J, the gap between germline ends came to 11 bases. The CDR3 is 15 amino acids. Germline assignment: CDR1 WSHSY and CDR2 SAAADI. The CDR3 loop is CASSERHGTTDTQYF. CDR3 bases: TGCGCCAGCAGTGAGAGGCACGGGACCACAGATACGCAGTATTTT.

In this sample, this clonotype turned up a few times. The rearrangement joins TRBV18 to TRBJ1-6; 9 bases map to TRBD1. Germline CDR1 KGHSH, CDR2 LQKENI. The CDR3 covers 15 residues. Trimming at V came to 6 bases and at J to 6 bases, leaving 6 bases not matched to a gene. The CDR3 here is CASSLRDRANSPLHF. The CDR3 DNA is TGTGCCAGCTCCCTCCGGGACAGGGCTAATTCACCCCTCCACTTT.

This clonotype was seen repeatedly, ten times or more. This chain joins TRBV4-2 and TRBJ2-3; 7 bases are a match to TRBD1. The V segment lost 0 bases and the J segment 1 base; nucleotides outside the gene matches: 4. CDR3 length equals 16 residues. Germline V gene sequence: CDR1 LGHNA, CDR2 YNFKEQ. CDR3 DNA sequence: TGTGCCAGCAGCCAAGATGCAGGGGGTGGCACAGATACGCAGTATTTT. This sequence encodes CASSQDAGGGTDTQYF.